The 23 T cell receptor beta chains reported below all come from one sample, sequenced in a study of OX40 agonist ivuxolimab in advanced cancers. The table came from immunoSEQ multiplex PCR; TCRdb's copy has only in-frame clones and leaves some out. Of approximately 66,000 clones in the sample, around 84% are singletons; the top ten hold 0.83%. The material sequenced was CD4+ or CD8+ T cells sorted from blood, taken in a trial of the OX40 agonist ivuxolimab. The receptor source for this set is an adult with an advanced solid tumor such as melanoma, head and neck, liver or kidney cancer.

This clone occurred once. The chain couples TRBV28 to TRBJ2-4; 8 bases align to TRBD1. CDR3 length: 18 residues. V was clipped by 6 bases and J by 1 base; unmatched bases: 14. The germline V gene has CDR1 MDHEN and CDR2 SYDVKM. In DNA, the CDR3 is TGTGCCAGCAGCCGGGGAGCAGGGGGCCCTAAGGCCAAAAACATTCAGTACTTC. This sequence encodes CASSRGAGGPKAKNIQYF.

This clone was counted once. The rearrangement joins TRBV7-9 to TRBJ2-7; tentative D call: TRBD1 (7 bases). The V gene lost 1 base and the J gene lost 8 bases, with 21 bases spanning the gap. Germline V gives CDR1 SEHNR, CDR2 FQNEAQ (reference sequence). This CDR3 contains 16 residues. The CDR3 DNA sequence: TGTGCCAGCAGCTTAGGGGGGGACAGCTCCCTGGGAAAGCAGTACTTC. As protein: CASSLGGDSSLGKQYF.

This clone was seen only a few times. The rearrangement joins TRBV7-2 to TRBJ1-3, with D tentatively TRBD1 (5 bases). The ends were cut back, 5 bases at V and 1 base at J, with 9 bases in the middle. CDR3 length equals 14 residues. Germline V gene lookup returns CDR1 SGHTA and CDR2 FQGNSA. The CDR3 bases are TGTGCCAGCAGCGCGGGGGTATCTGGAAACACCATATATTTT. Residues: CASSAGVSGNTIYF.

The chain employs TRBV5-4 and TRBJ1-2; a possible D gene is TRBD1 (5 bases). CDR3 size: 16 residues. V was trimmed by 1 base and J by 6 bases, leaving 19 bases between them. The germline V gene encodes CDR1 SGHNT and CDR2 YYREEE (reference sequence). The CDR3 DNA reads as TGTGCCAGCAGCTTGAACCGGGACCCCAAAAGAGATGGCTACACCTTC. It translates to CASSLNRDPKRDGYTF.

The V and J genes are TRBV7-9 and TRBJ1-1, with D maybe TRBD1 (6 bases). Trimming took off 1 base at V and 4 bases at J, with 10 bases between the two ends. Germline loops: CDR1 SEHNR, CDR2 FQNEAQ (reference sequence). This CDR3 has 14 residues. CDR3 loop: CASSLGEGGTEAFF. The DNA for the CDR3 is TGTGCCAGCAGCTTAGGGGAAGGGGGCACTGAAGCTTTCTTT.

V usage is TRBV7-9 and J usage is TRBJ2-3, with TRBD1 matching 8 bases. The CDR3 contains 15 residues. With 6 bases clipped from V and 2 bases from J, the junction kept 7 bases outside the gene matches. CDR1 SEHNR and CDR2 FQNEAQ come from the germline V gene (reference sequence). The CDR3 DNA follows: TGTGCCAGCAGGACAGGGGTCAGCCCCACAGATACGCAGTATTTT. Residues: CASRTGVSPTDTQYF.

The rearrangement links TRBV6-6 to TRBJ1-4; D not certain. V lost 0 bases to trimming and J lost 8 bases, with 7 bases between them. This CDR3 has 13 amino acids. CDR1 and CDR2 (germline): MNHNY, SVGAGI (reference sequence). CDR3 residues: CASSYSTKEKLFF. The CDR3 coding sequence is TGTGCCAGCAGTTACTCGACCAAAGAAAAACTGTTTTTT.

This sequence joins TRBV5-1 and TRBJ1-4; TRBD1 aligns across 7 bases. CDR3 length: 15 amino acids. Germline trimming cut 4 bases from V and 10 bases from J; bases unmatched to any gene: 13. Germline-derived CDR1 and CDR2 are SGHRS and YFSETQ. The DNA of the CDR3 is TGCGCCAGCAGCCCGGATGGGCAGGGGGTTGGAAAACTGTTTTTT. Translated, it gives CASSPDGQGVGKLFF.

The CDR3 loop is CASSPGTGGYGYTF. The DNA of the CDR3 is TGTGCCAGCAGCCCAGGGACAGGGGGATATGGCTACACCTTC. The chain employs TRBV9 and TRBJ1-2; 11 positions agree with TRBD1. CDR1 and CDR2 from the germline V gene are SGDLS and YYNGEE. This CDR3 has 14 residues. V lost 4 bases, J lost 5 bases, and 4 bases stayed unmatched.

This rearrangement joins TRBV9 to TRBJ2-1, with TRBD2 matching over 10 bases. The germline CDR1 and CDR2 sequences are SGDLS and YYNGEE. V shed 1 base, J shed 3 bases, and the junction held 1 base outside the gene matches. This CDR3 has 15 amino acids. CDR3 nucleotide sequence: TGTGCCAGCAGCGTACTAGCGGGAGTCTACAATGAGCAGTTCTTC. It translates to CASSVLAGVYNEQFF.

The chain couples TRBV27 to TRBJ2-7; no clear D gene. The germline V gene encodes CDR1 MNHEY and CDR2 SMNVEV (reference sequence). The CDR3 is made up of 15 amino acids. The germline V and J ends were trimmed by 2 bases and 1 base, with 12 bases remaining between them. The CDR3: CASSLLGPFSYEQYF. The CDR3 DNA follows: TGTGCCAGCAGTTTACTGGGTCCCTTTTCCTACGAGCAGTACTTC.

V and J are TRBV5-5 and TRBJ2-7; a possible D gene is TRBD1 (5 bases). This CDR3 is 14 amino acids long. V dropped 0 bases and J dropped 4 bases, with 11 bases sitting between them. Germline V gene lookup returns CDR1 SGHKS and CDR2 YYEKEE (reference sequence). Here the CDR3 DNA reads TGTGCCAGCAGCTTGGAGGCCAGGGCTTACGAGCAGTACTTC. The encoded protein is CASSLEARAYEQYF.

The V call is TRBV18, the J call TRBJ2-1, with a possible D match to TRBD2 (6 bases). Trimming stripped 3 bases from V and 4 bases from J, with 13 bases between. The CDR3 is made up of 15 amino acids. In germline, CDR1 is KGHSH, CDR2 LQKENI. The CDR3 DNA is TGTGCCAGCTCACCTGGCGCGGGGCTTTACAATGAGCAGTTCTTC. Its translation is CASSPGAGLYNEQFF.

The genes are TRBV6-1 and TRBJ2-3; D is unresolved. This CDR3 spans 15 amino acids. In germline, CDR1 is MNHNS, CDR2 SASEGT. Trimming stripped 1 base from V and 2 bases from J, with 10 bases between. DNA of the CDR3: TGTGCCAGCAGTGAAGGGTTCTTACCCACAGATACGCAGTATTTT. Translated: CASSEGFLPTDTQYF.

The chain recombines TRBV19 with TRBJ1-2, with D possibly TRBD1 on 5 matching bases. Germline values: CDR1 LNHDA, CDR2 SQIVND (reference sequence). Trimming shortened V by 6 bases and J by 1 base, and 18 bases separated the two germline ends. This CDR3 region has 16 residues. The CDR3 region has the DNA TGTGCCAGTAGCCCCCAAGGGGAGAGCCGTAACTATGGCTACACCTTC. Translating gives CASSPQGESRNYGYTF.

The chain employs TRBV29-1 and TRBJ1-2; the D gene is possibly TRBD1 (6 bases). The CDR3 covers 16 residues. Trimming stripped 5 bases from V and 4 bases from J, with 23 bases between. The germline V gene has CDR1 SQVTM and CDR2 ANQGSEA. The CDR3 DNA sequence: TGCAGCGTTCCTAGGGGGAACGAGGAAGGTTCCTATGGCTACACCTTC. Protein sequence: CSVPRGNEEGSYGYTF.

For the CDR3, the DNA is TGTGCCAGCAGTGAGGGCAGCAATCAGCCCCAGCATTTT. Amino acids: CASSEGSNQPQHF. The gene calls are TRBV2 and TRBJ1-5, with D hard to call. The V and J ends lost 3 bases and 1 base respectively, with 4 bases between them. This CDR3 region has 13 residues. Germline V gene lookup returns CDR1 SNHLY and CDR2 FYNNEI.

The rearrangement links TRBV11-2 to TRBJ1-1, with D perhaps matching TRBD1 (5 bases). The CDR3 runs to 14 residues. Deletions cut 5 bases from V and 6 bases from J, with 16 bases between. CDR1 and CDR2 (germline): SGHAT, FQNNGV. The CDR3 is CASSPGRGVPEAFF. CDR3 nucleotides: TGTGCCAGCAGCCCGGGCCGAGGGGTCCCTGAAGCTTTCTTT. The full variable domain, completed using reference TRBV11-2 and TRBJ1-1, is EAGVAQSPRYKIIEKRQSVAFWCNPISGHATLYWYQQILGQGPKLLIQFQNNGVVDDSQLPKDRFSAERLKGVDSTLKIQPAKLEDSAVYLCASSPGRGVPEAFFGQGTRLTVV.

The V and J genes are TRBV30 and TRBJ1-2, with D possibly TRBD1 on 6 matching bases. The germline gives CDR1 GTSNPN, CDR2 SVGIG (reference sequence). The V end lost 2 bases, the J end lost 4 bases, and 11 bases lay between the germline ends. CDR3 length: 13 amino acids. CDR3 sequence reads: CAWSPGHLYGYTF. CDR3 bases: TGTGCCTGGAGTCCGGGACACCTCTATGGCTACACCTTC.

V usage is TRBV30 and J usage is TRBJ1-4; the D gene is possibly TRBD1 (6 bases). The V end lost 4 bases, the J end lost 6 bases, and 12 bases lay between the germline ends. This CDR3 region has 13 residues. The V gene's germline CDR1 is GTSNPN and CDR2 SVGIG (reference sequence). The CDR3 DNA reads as TGTGCCTGGACGCCAGGGGAGGATGAAAAACTGTTTTTT. Translated: CAWTPGEDEKLFF. The whole variable domain, remainder taken from reference TRBV30 and TRBJ1-4, is SQTIHQWPATLVQPVGSPLSLECTVEGTSNPNLYWYRQAAGRGLQLLFYSVGIGQISSEVPQNLSASRPQDRQFILSSKKLLLSDSGFYLCAWTPGEDEKLFFGSGTQLSVL.

This clone occurred once. This chain joins TRBV5-1 and TRBJ1-5; D not resolved. There are 13 residues in the CDR3. The V end was cut by 4 bases, the J end by 5 bases, with 10 bases between. The germline gives CDR1 SGHRS, CDR2 YFSETQ. The CDR3 sequence is CASSPGPDQPQHF. Here the CDR3 DNA reads TGCGCCAGCAGCCCGGGCCCTGATCAGCCCCAGCATTTT.

The chain joins TRBV6-1 to TRBJ1-1, with 8 nucleotides matching TRBD1. The trim removed 4 bases at V and 5 bases at J, leaving 6 bases unmatched. The V gene's germline CDR1 is MNHNS and CDR2 SASEGT. This CDR3 has 14 residues. The CDR3 coding sequence is TGTGCCAGCAGTGGGACAGGGAGAAGTACTGAAGCTTTCTTT. Protein sequence: CASSGTGRSTEAFF.

The V gene is TRBV18, the J gene TRBJ2-1, with TRBD1 matching over 7 bases. The CDR3 runs to 13 residues. CDR1 KGHSH and CDR2 LQKENI come from the germline V gene. V was clipped by 2 bases and J by 5 bases; unmatched bases: 0. CDR3 sequence (DNA): TGTGCCAGCTCACCAGGACAGGACAATGAGCAGTTCTTC. Translating it yields CASSPGQDNEQFF.